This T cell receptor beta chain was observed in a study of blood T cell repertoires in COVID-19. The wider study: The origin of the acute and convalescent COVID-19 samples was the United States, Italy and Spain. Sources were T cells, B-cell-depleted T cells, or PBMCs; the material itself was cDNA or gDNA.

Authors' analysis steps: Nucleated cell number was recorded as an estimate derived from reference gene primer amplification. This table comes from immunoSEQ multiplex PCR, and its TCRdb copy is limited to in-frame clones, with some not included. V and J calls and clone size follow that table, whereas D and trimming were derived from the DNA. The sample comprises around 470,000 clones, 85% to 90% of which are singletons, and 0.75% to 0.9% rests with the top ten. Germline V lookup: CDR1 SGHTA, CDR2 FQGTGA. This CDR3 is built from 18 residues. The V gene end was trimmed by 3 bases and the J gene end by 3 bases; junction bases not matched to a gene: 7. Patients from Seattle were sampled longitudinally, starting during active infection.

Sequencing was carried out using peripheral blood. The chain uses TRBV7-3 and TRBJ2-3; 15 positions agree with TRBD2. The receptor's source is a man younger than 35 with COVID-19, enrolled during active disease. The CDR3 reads CASSLGYGLAGGTDTQYF. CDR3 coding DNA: TGTGCCAGCAGCTTGGGTTACGGACTAGCGGGAGGGACAGATACGCAGTATTTT.